A single sample is the source of the 27 T cell receptor beta chains below, sequenced in a study of cytomegalovirus exposure and HLA in healthy donors. PCR employed 60 Vbeta and 13 Jbeta primers. The repertoire was sequenced with immunoSEQ multiplex PCR; TCRdb's copy has only in-frame clones and lacks some. The sample has approximately 140,000 clones; roughly 80% are singletons. The sequenced sample consisted of PBMCs. These TCRs come from a woman aged 40-49 years in good health and CMV-seronegative.

The chain uses TRBV4-1 and TRBJ2-5; 7 positions match TRBD1. J lost 9 bases, V lost 2 bases, and 6 bases had no gene match. Germline-derived CDR1 and CDR2 are MGHRA and YSYEKL. This CDR3 spans 13 amino acids. The CDR3 DNA is TGCGCCAGCAGCCAACCTCGTCAGGGGGCCCAGTACTTC. Translating gives CASSQPRQGAQYF.

The chain couples TRBV9 to TRBJ1-2, with 7 bases fitting TRBD1. The V segment lost 5 bases and the J segment 1 base; nucleotides outside the gene matches: 8. Per germline, CDR1 SGDLS and CDR2 YYNGEE. The CDR3 extends over 15 amino acids. DNA of the CDR3: TGTGCCAGCAGGAACGACAGGGCAAATAACTATGGCTACACCTTC. It yields the protein CASRNDRANNYGYTF. Full variable domain (remainder filled in from reference TRBV9 and TRBJ1-2): DSGVTQTPKHLITATGQRVTLRCSPRSGDLSVYWYQQSLDQGLQFLIQYYNGEERAKGNILERFSAQQFPDLHSELNLSSLELGDSALYFCASRNDRANNYGYTFGSGTRLTVV.

This clone turned up a few times. The chain couples TRBV9 to TRBJ1-6; 7 bases match TRBD1. The CDR3 is 15 residues long. CDR1 and CDR2 from the germline V gene are SGDLS and YYNGEE. J was trimmed by 6 bases and V by 5 bases; bases with no gene match: 8. The CDR3 sequence is CASSDEGQTNSPLHF. As DNA, the CDR3 is TGTGCCAGCAGTGACGAGGGACAGACTAATTCACCCCTCCACTTT. The entire variable domain, with the rest obtained from reference TRBV9 and TRBJ1-6, is as follows: DSGVTQTPKHLITATGQRVTLRCSPRSGDLSVYWYQQSLDQGLQFLIQYYNGEERAKGNILERFSAQQFPDLHSELNLSSLELGDSALYFCASSDEGQTNSPLHFGNGTRLTVT.

The chain has TRBV29-1 and TRBJ2-2; weak D call: TRBD2 (7 bases). V was trimmed by 4 bases and J by 4 bases, leaving 13 bases between them. Germline CDR1 is SQVTM and CDR2 is ANQGSEA. The CDR3 contains 14 residues. CDR3 DNA sequence: TGCAGCGTTGTAGGGGGGGGTCGCACCGGGGAGCTGTTTTTT. It yields the protein CSVVGGGRTGELFF.

The chain couples TRBV7-2 to TRBJ2-2; perhaps TRBD2 as D (7 bases). CDR1 SGHTA and CDR2 FQGNSA come from the germline V gene. Trimming shortened V by 5 bases and J by 7 bases, and 23 bases separated the two germline ends. This CDR3 comprises 17 residues. The CDR3 is CASSPAVWGGRGGELFF. The CDR3 coding sequence is TGTGCCAGCAGCCCCGCGGTGTGGGGGGGCCGGGGCGGGGAGCTGTTTTTT.

The V and J genes are TRBV13 and TRBJ2-7; D is undetermined. V was shortened by 4 bases and J by 1 base, with 14 bases between the two germline ends. From germline, CDR1 is PRHDT and CDR2 FYEKMQ (reference sequence). CDR3 length equals 15 residues. As DNA, the CDR3 is TGTGCCAGCAGCTCCAATCTAAAACTTTCCTACGAGCAGTACTTC. Amino acids: CASSSNLKLSYEQYF. Looking up the rest from reference TRBV13 and TRBJ2-7 gives the full variable domain: AAGVIQSPRHLIKEKRETATLKCYPIPRHDTVYWYQQGPGQDPQFLISFYEKMQSDKGSIPDRFSAQQFSDYHSELNMSSLELGDSALYFCASSSNLKLSYEQYFGPGTRLTVT.

V gene TRBV4-1 combines with J gene TRBJ2-2; the match to TRBD2 covers 10 bases. The CDR3 totals 18 residues. The V gene end was trimmed by 1 base and the J gene end by 7 bases; junction bases not matched to a gene: 12. Per the germline V gene, CDR1 is MGHRA and CDR2 is YSYEKL. The CDR3 DNA reads TGCGCCAGCAGCCAAGCCGGGTCAGCGGGGGGGCTTAGCGGGGAGCTGTTTTTT. Protein sequence: CASSQAGSAGGLSGELFF.

This clone was recorded only once. This rearrangement joins TRBV7-9 to TRBJ2-7; 13 bases are a match to TRBD2. V lost 5 bases, J lost 1 base, and 5 bases stayed unmatched. Germline lookup yields CDR1 SEHNR and CDR2 FQNEAQ (reference sequence). This CDR3 spans 16 amino acids. In DNA form, the CDR3 reads TGTGCCAGCAGCCGGACTAGCGGGAGAGGGTCCTACGAGCAGTACTTC. Encoded protein: CASSRTSGRGSYEQYF.

V and J are TRBV15 and TRBJ1-4, with 7 bases lining up with TRBD1. V lost 5 bases, J lost 6 bases, and 6 bases stayed unmatched. CDR1 and CDR2 (germline): LNHNV, YYDKDF (reference sequence). CDR3 length: 14 amino acids. The CDR3 DNA follows: TGTGCCACCAGCGAAGGGCAGGGGGATGAAAAACTGTTTTTT. Translation gives CATSEGQGDEKLFF.

This chain connects TRBV7-2 to TRBJ2-1, with D tentatively TRBD2 (5 bases). The length of the CDR3 is 16 residues. Germline lookup yields CDR1 SGHTA and CDR2 FQGNSA. V was clipped by 5 bases and J by 10 bases, with 24 bases between them. CDR3 bases: TGTGCCAGCAGCCCCCGGCCGGGCGGCGGGCGGGCGGAGCAGTTCTTC. Translating it yields CASSPRPGGGRAEQFF.

Remarks on this clone: The same CDR3 arises from other DNA sequences in this sample as well. The V call is TRBV29-1, the J call TRBJ2-6, with D uncertain. CDR3 length: 14 amino acids. The V gene's germline CDR1 is SQVTM and CDR2 ANQGSEA. The V end was cut by 3 bases, the J end by 4 bases, with 10 bases between. The CDR3: CSVDDSSGANVLTF. The CDR3 DNA sequence: TGCAGCGTTGACGACTCAAGCGGGGCCAACGTCCTGACTTTC. Filled out from reference TRBV29-1 and TRBJ2-6, the complete variable domain reads SAVISQKPSRDICQRGTSLTIQCQVDSQVTMMFWYRQQPGQSLTLIATANQGSEATYESGFVIDKFPISRPNLTFSTLTVSNMSPEDSSIYLCSVDDSSGANVLTFGAGSRLTVL.

This clone was recorded a few times. The chain couples TRBV4-3 to TRBJ1-6; D is unclear. Germline values: CDR1 LGHNA, CDR2 YSLEER. This CDR3 is 12 amino acids long. V lost 0 bases and J lost 14, with 8 bases in between. The CDR3 DNA reads TGCGCCAGCAGCCAAGATTCGGGAGCCCTCCACTTT. Its protein is CASSQDSGALHF.

The table lists this clone with a few counts. The V and J genes are TRBV19 and TRBJ1-1, with 9 bases aligning to TRBD1. The CDR3 spans 13 residues. The germline gives CDR1 LNHDA, CDR2 SQIVND (reference sequence). With 6 bases clipped from V and 6 bases from J, the junction kept 5 bases outside the gene matches. The CDR3 region is CASSGQGMSEAFF. CDR3 sequence (DNA): TGTGCCAGTAGCGGACAGGGGATGTCTGAAGCTTTCTTT.

This clone has more than one count but fewer than ten. The identical CDR3 is also encoded by other nucleotide sequences in the sample. In DNA, the CDR3 is TGTGCCAGTAGTATCGGGAACACTGAAGCTTTCTTT. Translation: CASSIGNTEAFF. The chain combines TRBV19 with TRBJ1-1; D is ambiguous. The CDR3 has 12 residues. V lost 3 bases and J 1 base, leaving 3 bases between the germline ends. The germline V gene has CDR1 LNHDA and CDR2 SQIVND (reference sequence). The whole variable domain, remainder taken from reference TRBV19 and TRBJ1-1, is DGGITQSPKYLFRKEGQNVTLSCEQNLNHDAMYWYRQDPGQGLRLIYYSQIVNDFQKGDIAEGYSVSREKKESFPLTVTSAQKNPTAFYLCASSIGNTEAFFGQGTRLTVV.

This sequence joins TRBV6-5 and TRBJ2-3; TRBD1 matches at 7 bases. The V gene's germline CDR1 is MNHEY and CDR2 SVGAGI. J gave up 3 bases and V 5 bases, and 5 bases lay outside the gene matches. This CDR3 has 14 residues. This CDR3 is CASSRDRGTDTQYF. CDR3 nucleotides: TGTGCCAGCAGTCGGGACAGAGGAACAGATACGCAGTATTTT.

The chain recombines TRBV9 with TRBJ2-5; D unresolved. Per the germline V gene, CDR1 is SGDLS and CDR2 is YYNGEE. The V gene lost 4 bases and the J gene lost 1 base, with 20 bases spanning the gap. CDR3 length equals 17 residues. The CDR3 DNA sequence: TGTGCCAGCAGCCCCCCGATGCCGGGTCATGGCCAAGAGACCCAGTACTTC. Translation: CASSPPMPGHGQETQYF.

This sequence joins TRBV5-4 and TRBJ2-5, with D possibly matching TRBD2 (5 bases). This CDR3 is 12 amino acids long. Germline CDR1 and CDR2: SGHNT and YYREEE (reference sequence). The V and J ends lost 4 bases and 10 bases respectively, with 14 bases between them. CDR3 loop: CASSPPGNVQYF. The CDR3 DNA sequence: TGTGCCAGCAGCCCCCCGGGAAACGTCCAGTACTTC.

The chain has TRBV7-9 and TRBJ2-7, with 7 bases matching TRBD1. CDR3 length: 15 amino acids. J was trimmed by 2 bases and V by 4 bases; bases with no gene match: 8. In germline, CDR1 is SEHNR, CDR2 FQNEAQ (reference sequence). The CDR3: CASSSGDSQTYEQYF. The CDR3 DNA reads as TGTGCCAGCAGCTCTGGGGACAGCCAGACCTACGAGCAGTACTTC.

V is TRBV27 and J is TRBJ2-3, with 11 nucleotides matching TRBD2. J gave up 6 bases and V 5 bases, and 10 bases lay outside the gene matches. CDR3 length: 16 residues. Per germline, CDR1 MNHEY and CDR2 SMNVEV (reference sequence). CDR3 sequence: CASSPPPSGGTDTQYF. For the CDR3, the DNA is TGTGCCAGCAGTCCCCCCCCTAGCGGGGGGACGGATACGCAGTATTTT.

The chain links TRBV5-4 to TRBJ2-5; TRBD1 agrees at 9 bases. The DNA end is a closer match to TRBJ2-7, so the J assignment may be wrong. The CDR3 covers 14 residues. CDR1 SGHNT and CDR2 YYREEE come from the germline V gene (reference sequence). The CDR3 DNA sequence: TGTGCCAGCAGCACAGGACAGGGGAGATACGAGCAGTACTTC. It is translated as CASSTGQGRYEQYF.

The chain recombines TRBV6-5 with TRBJ2-7; no definite D call. Germline assignment: CDR1 MNHEY and CDR2 SVGAGI. The length of the CDR3 is 16 residues. The V and J ends lost 0 bases and 3 bases respectively, with 15 bases between them. The CDR3 loop is CASSYSVVGGLYEQYF. CDR3 sequence (DNA): TGTGCCAGCAGTTACTCGGTGGTAGGCGGTCTCTACGAGCAGTACTTC.

This clone was counted between two and nine times. The V gene is TRBV5-6, the J gene TRBJ2-5, with a weak D call TRBD1 (6 bases). The V end lost 7 bases, the J end lost 2 bases, and 12 bases lay between the germline ends. Germline V CDR1 and CDR2: SGHDT, YYEEEE. The CDR3 runs to 13 residues. The CDR3 DNA reads as TGTGCCAGCGGACGAACAGGGCAAGAGACCCAGTACTTC. It codes for CASGRTGQETQYF.

This clone has only one observation. The V and J genes are TRBV9 and TRBJ2-7; 9 nucleotides agree with TRBD1. Germline CDR1 SGDLS, CDR2 YYNGEE. Trimming removed 3 bases from V and 2 bases from J; junction bases left unmatched: 6. The CDR3 runs to 15 residues. The CDR3 nucleotides are TGTGCCAGCAGCGCATACCGGGACAGGGCCTACGAGCAGTACTTC. Amino acids: CASSAYRDRAYEQYF.

The rearrangement links TRBV5-4 to TRBJ1-1; tentative D call: TRBD1 (6 bases). Germline CDR1 SGHNT, CDR2 YYREEE (reference sequence). Trimming took off 5 bases at V and 6 bases at J, with 17 bases between the two ends. The CDR3 sequence is 14 residues long. CDR3 nucleotide sequence: TGTGCCAGCAGACCTAAACCTCAGGGGCCTGAAGCTTTCTTT. Residues: CASRPKPQGPEAFF.

The rearrangement links TRBV7-8 to TRBJ2-2; 7 bases are shared with TRBD1. From germline, CDR1 is SGHVS and CDR2 FQNEAQ. The CDR3 spans 14 residues. The J segment lost 3 bases and the V segment lost 7 bases, leaving 5 bases of the junction unmatched. CDR3: CASTSGGYTGELFF. DNA for the CDR3: TGTGCCAGCACCTCAGGGGGATACACCGGGGAGCTGTTTTTT.

The chain uses TRBV7-8 and TRBJ2-7; 13 bases line up with TRBD2. V was pared by 4 bases and J by 1 base, with 13 bases of the junction left unmatched. From germline, CDR1 is SGHVS and CDR2 FQNEAQ. This CDR3 is 19 amino acids long. The CDR3 loop reads CASSSGTSGAARISYEQYF. DNA for the CDR3: TGTGCCAGCAGCTCGGGGACTAGCGGGGCCGCACGAATTTCCTACGAGCAGTACTTC.

The count of this clone is one. The V call is TRBV25-1, the J call TRBJ2-5, with TRBD2 identical over 12 bases. The DNA end is more similar to TRBJ2-7, so the J call may be wrong. Germline values: CDR1 MGHDK, CDR2 SYGVNS. This CDR3 has 15 residues. The CDR3: CASSARLAGDTEQYF. CDR3 DNA: TGTGCCAGCAGTGCCAGACTAGCGGGAGACACCGAGCAGTACTTC.